This TCR beta chain comes out of a study of patients and donors after allogeneic stem cell transplantation. MiXCR was run by TCRdb on the RT-PCR reads, yielding one entry per CDR3 protein. The sample has over 200,000 distinct CDR3 sequences; less than 50% are singletons. In its sample, this clonotype was seen a few times. The CDR3 spans 14 residues. Trimming cost V 0 bases and J 3 bases, with 8 bases left between them. CDR1 and CDR2 (germline): LNHNV, YYDKDF (reference sequence). Sequencing was carried out using blood, either unsorted or a sorted T cell fraction (not recorded which). This chain links TRBV15 with TRBJ1-2, with D uncertain. The sequence derives from a human donor who was either an allogeneic HSCT recipient or a stem cell or donor lymphocyte infusion donor (not recorded which). It is not recorded whose cells these are; they may come from a transplant donor. For the CDR3, the DNA is TGTGCCACCAGCAGAGATTTTATGGACTATGGCTACACCTTC. It yields the protein CATSRDFMDYGYTF.